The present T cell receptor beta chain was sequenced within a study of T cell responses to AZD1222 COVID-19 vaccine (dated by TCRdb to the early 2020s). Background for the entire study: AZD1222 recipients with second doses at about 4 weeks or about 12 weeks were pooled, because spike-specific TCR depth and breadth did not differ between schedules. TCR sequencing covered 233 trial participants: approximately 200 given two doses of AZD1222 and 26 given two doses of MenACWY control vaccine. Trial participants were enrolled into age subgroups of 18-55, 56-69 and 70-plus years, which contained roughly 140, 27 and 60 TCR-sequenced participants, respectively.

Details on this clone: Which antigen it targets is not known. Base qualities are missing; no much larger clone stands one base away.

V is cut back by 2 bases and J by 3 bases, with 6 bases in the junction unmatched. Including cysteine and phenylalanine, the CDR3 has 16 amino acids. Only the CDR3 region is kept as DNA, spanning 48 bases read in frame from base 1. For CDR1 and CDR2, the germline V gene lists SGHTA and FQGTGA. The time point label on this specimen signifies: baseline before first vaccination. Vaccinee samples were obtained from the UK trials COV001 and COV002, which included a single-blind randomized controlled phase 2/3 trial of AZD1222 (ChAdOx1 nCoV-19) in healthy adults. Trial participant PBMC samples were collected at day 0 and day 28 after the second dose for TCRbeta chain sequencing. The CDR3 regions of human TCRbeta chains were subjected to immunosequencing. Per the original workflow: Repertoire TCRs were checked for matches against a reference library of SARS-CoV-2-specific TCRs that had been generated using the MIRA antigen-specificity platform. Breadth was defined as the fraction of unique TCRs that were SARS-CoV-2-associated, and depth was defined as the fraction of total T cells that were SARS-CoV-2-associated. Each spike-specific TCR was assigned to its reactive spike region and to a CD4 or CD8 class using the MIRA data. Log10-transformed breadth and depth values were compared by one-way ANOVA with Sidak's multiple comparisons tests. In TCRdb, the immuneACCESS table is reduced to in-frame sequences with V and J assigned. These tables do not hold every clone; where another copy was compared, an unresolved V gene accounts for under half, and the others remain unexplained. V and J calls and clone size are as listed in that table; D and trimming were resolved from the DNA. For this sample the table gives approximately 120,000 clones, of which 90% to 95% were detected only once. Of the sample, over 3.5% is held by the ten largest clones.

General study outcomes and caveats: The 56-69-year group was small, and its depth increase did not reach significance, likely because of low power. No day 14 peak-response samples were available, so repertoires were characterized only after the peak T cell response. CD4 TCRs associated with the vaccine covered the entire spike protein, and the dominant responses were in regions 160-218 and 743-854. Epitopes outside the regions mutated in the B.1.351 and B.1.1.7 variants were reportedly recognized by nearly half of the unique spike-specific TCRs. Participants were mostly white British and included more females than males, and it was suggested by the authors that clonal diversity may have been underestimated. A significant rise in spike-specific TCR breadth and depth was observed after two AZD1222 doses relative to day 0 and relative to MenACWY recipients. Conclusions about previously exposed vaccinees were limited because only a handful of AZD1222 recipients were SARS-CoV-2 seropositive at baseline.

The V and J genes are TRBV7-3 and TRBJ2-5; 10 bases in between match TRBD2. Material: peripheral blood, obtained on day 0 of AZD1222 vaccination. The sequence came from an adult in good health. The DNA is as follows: TGTGCCAGCAGCTTACCCCTAGCGGGGGTCGAAGAGACCCAGTACTTC. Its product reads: CASSLPLAGVEETQYF.